The 6 T cell receptor beta chains below all came from one sample that was sequenced in a study of T cells after yellow fever vaccination. TCRdb used MiXCR to reprocess the 5' RACE reads, holding one entry per CDR3 protein. Found here are 450,000 to 650,000 distinct CDR3 sequences, 21% of them singletons; the top ten hold about a sixth. This material consisted of PBMCs, taken 20 to 25 days after the first yellow fever vaccination. These receptor sequences come from a man between 18 and 35 years old who received the YFV17D yellow fever vaccine.

This clonotype was counted between two and nine times. The chain combines TRBV29-1 with TRBJ1-2; D gene ambiguous. V shed 3 bases and J shed 3 bases, with 14 bases lying between them. The germline gives CDR1 SQVTM, CDR2 ANQGSEA. The length of the CDR3 is 14 residues. CDR3 protein: CSVEWGTSDYGYTF. The CDR3 DNA sequence: TGCAGCGTTGAGTGGGGAACATCGGACTATGGCTACACCTTC.

This clonotype has at least ten counts. The chain has TRBV19 and TRBJ1-5, with 7 nucleotides matching TRBD1. Germline V gives CDR1 LNHDA, CDR2 SQIVND (reference sequence). CDR3 length equals 12 residues. Germline trimming cut 4 bases from V and 11 bases from J; bases unmatched to any gene: 5. The CDR3 DNA sequence: TGTGCCAGTAGTACGCAGGGGGGGACCCAGCATTTT. This codes for CASSTQGGTQHF.

A few counts support this clonotype. The CDR3 is CASSPATSSYNEQFF. DNA of the CDR3: TGTGCCAGCAGCCCCGCGACTAGCTCCTACAATGAGCAGTTCTTC. This rearrangement joins TRBV7-3 to TRBJ2-1; D is possibly TRBD2 (6 bases). This CDR3 is built from 15 residues. V shed 5 bases and J shed 0 bases, with 11 bases lying between them. Per the germline V gene, CDR1 is SGHTA and CDR2 is FQGTGA.

The V and J genes are TRBV5-4 and TRBJ2-3; D not resolved. The CDR3 has 13 residues. The germline gives CDR1 SGHNT, CDR2 YYREEE (reference sequence). The CDR3 coding sequence is TGTGCAGCCCGTACTACCAGCACAGATACGCAGTATTTT. It codes for CAARTTSTDTQYF.

The chain links TRBV30 to TRBJ2-5; no firm D call. This CDR3 contains 13 residues. Germline lookup yields CDR1 GTSNPN and CDR2 SVGIG (reference sequence). V was cut by 2 bases and J by 5 bases, with 12 bases left in between. CDR3 nucleotides: TGTGCCTGGAGTTTGGGGTCCGGGGAGACCCAGTACTTC. Protein product: CAWSLGSGETQYF.

The J gene is TRBJ2-3, the V gene TRBV5-1; TRBD2 is a possible D gene (6 bases). The CDR3 is 15 residues long. V was pared by 4 bases and J by 5 bases, with 17 bases between. Per germline, CDR1 SGHRS and CDR2 YFSETQ. This CDR3 reads CASSPGAGWQDTQYF. The CDR3 DNA reads TGCGCCAGCAGCCCCGGGGCGGGGTGGCAAGATACGCAGTATTTT.